This entry lists 31 T cell receptor beta chains sequenced from one sample in a study of PD-L1 blockade in urothelial cancer. Time point defined: pretreatment peripheral blood. Assay used: immunoSEQ multiplex PCR; TCRdb lists only in-frame clones, some missing. The table has 56,000 or so clones, around 86% seen once; the top ten hold 15% to 17%. This specimen was PBMCs, taken around atezolizumab (anti-PD-L1) treatment. All receptors derive from a man aged 70-80 years with urothelial cancer.

The gene calls are TRBV7-9 and TRBJ2-5; maybe TRBD1 (6 bases). Per germline, CDR1 SEHNR and CDR2 FQNEAQ (reference sequence). The V and J ends lost 4 bases and 3 bases respectively, with 9 bases between them. CDR3 length: 13 residues. CDR3 sequence: CASSSRQEETQYF. CDR3 in DNA: TGTGCCAGCAGCTCCCGACAGGAAGAGACCCAGTACTTC. The full variable domain, in which reference TRBV7-9 and TRBJ2-5 provide the parts outside the CDR3, is DTGVSQNPRHKITKRGQNVTFRCDPISEHNRLYWYRQTLGQGPEFLTYFQNEAQLEKSRLLSDRFSAERPKGSFSTLEIQRTEQGDSAMYLCASSSRQEETQYFGPGTRLLVL.

This clone has just one count. The genes are TRBV11-2 and TRBJ2-1, with 10 bases that match TRBD2. The CDR3 contains 17 residues. Germline V lookup: CDR1 SGHAT, CDR2 FQNNGV. Trimming cost V 5 bases and J 6 bases; bases outside gene matches: 13. This chain's CDR3 is CASSARYLAGARNEQFF. CDR3 coding DNA: TGTGCCAGCAGCGCGCGATACCTAGCGGGAGCGCGCAATGAGCAGTTCTTC.

This clone appeared a few times. This chain uses TRBV19 with TRBJ2-6; TRBD1 matches at 9 bases. Germline V gene data show CDR1 as LNHDA and CDR2 as SQIVND (reference sequence). The CDR3 extends over 19 amino acids. V lost 6 bases and J lost 0; bases outside the gene matches: 12. CDR3 sequence: CASSPFVGTGTSGANVLTF. CDR3 nucleotide sequence: TGTGCCAGTAGCCCCTTTGTTGGGACAGGGACCTCTGGGGCCAACGTCCTGACTTTC.

This clone was seen only a few times. The chain joins TRBV30 to TRBJ1-2; D perhaps matches TRBD1 (5 bases). Germline V gives CDR1 GTSNPN, CDR2 SVGIG (reference sequence). V lost 4 bases to trimming and J lost 3 bases, with 12 bases between them. The CDR3 consists of 13 residues. DNA of the CDR3: TGTGCCTGGATCCCGACAGCCTACTATGGCTACACCTTC. This codes for CAWIPTAYYGYTF.

This chain's CDR3 is CAISTGAGDQPQHF. The CDR3 DNA reads TGTGCCATCAGCACAGGGGCAGGGGATCAGCCCCAGCATTTT. V usage is TRBV10-3 and J usage is TRBJ1-5, with 7 bases identical to TRBD1. V dropped 6 bases and J dropped 5; count of bases not matched to a gene: 7. The length of the CDR3 is 14 residues. Germline CDR1 and CDR2: ENHRY and SYGVKD.

The chain couples TRBV28 to TRBJ2-7; D call uncertain. CDR1 is MDHEN, CDR2 SYDVKM, per germline. The CDR3 extends over 14 amino acids. Trimming took 7 bases from V and 4 from J, leaving 17 bases between them. The chain's CDR3 is CASTTQMSGYEQYF. CDR3 coding DNA: TGTGCCAGCACTACTCAAATGTCGGGTTACGAGCAGTACTTC.

The chain couples TRBV2 to TRBJ1-5, with a weak D call TRBD1 (6 bases). Between the trimmed V and J ends, which lost 4 bases and 0 bases, there was a span of 10 bases. CDR1 and CDR2 from the germline V gene are SNHLY and FYNNEI. The CDR3 runs 15 residues. The CDR3: CASSGGRHSNQPQHF. CDR3 coding DNA: TGTGCCAGCAGTGGGGGGCGGCATAGCAATCAGCCCCAGCATTTT.

This clone was seen just once. The rearrangement links TRBV11-2 to TRBJ2-1; 8 bases map to TRBD2. The CDR3 consists of 17 residues. The V gene's germline CDR1 is SGHAT and CDR2 FQNNGV. Trimming at V came to 0 bases and at J to 3 bases, leaving 7 bases not matched to a gene. DNA for the CDR3: TGTGCCAGCAGCTTAGAGGGAAGCGGGAGACGCTACAATGAGCAGTTCTTC. Residues: CASSLEGSGRRYNEQFF.

The rearrangement joins TRBV29-1 to TRBJ1-1, with 9 bases matching TRBD1. Germline V CDR1 and CDR2: SQVTM, ANQGSEA. The CDR3 consists of 13 residues. V shed 3 bases and J 1 base; nucleotides not matched to a gene: 0. This CDR3 is CSVEGQGNTEAFF. CDR3 nucleotides: TGCAGCGTTGAGGGACAGGGGAACACTGAAGCTTTCTTT.

J is TRBJ1-2 and V is TRBV6-1; 8 bases line up with TRBD1. This CDR3 is built from 13 residues. V was pared by 7 bases and J by 6 bases, with 7 bases of the junction left unmatched. Looked up from germline, CDR1 is MNHNS and CDR2 is SASEGT. CDR3 sequence: CASTLTGGDGYTF. CDR3 bases: TGTGCCAGCACCTTAACAGGGGGAGATGGCTACACCTTC.

In nucleotides, the CDR3 is TGTGCCAGCAGCGTAGGACAGGGGCGGAACTATGGCTACACCTTC. Translation: CASSVGQGRNYGYTF. The genes are TRBV9 and TRBJ1-2, with TRBD1 identical over 8 bases. Losses at the gene ends were 0 bases for V and 2 bases for J; bases not matched to a gene: 3. This CDR3 is 15 amino acids long. Germline loops: CDR1 SGDLS, CDR2 YYNGEE. Filled out from reference TRBV9 and TRBJ1-2, the complete variable domain reads DSGVTQTPKHLITATGQRVTLRCSPRSGDLSVYWYQQSLDQGLQFLIQYYNGEERAKGNILERFSAQQFPDLHSELNLSSLELGDSALYFCASSVGQGRNYGYTFGSGTRLTVV.

The gene calls are TRBV25-1 and TRBJ1-2; D is unresolved. Per the germline V gene, CDR1 is MGHDK and CDR2 is SYGVNS. This CDR3 is 11 amino acids long. V shed 4 bases and J shed 2 bases, with 2 bases lying between them. The CDR3 reads CASSANYGYTF. The CDR3 nucleotides are TGTGCCAGCAGTGCGAACTATGGCTACACCTTC.

The chain has TRBV6-1 and TRBJ1-1; 7 nucleotides match TRBD1. There are 15 residues in the CDR3. Germline lookup yields CDR1 MNHNS and CDR2 SASEGT. Trimming cost V 4 bases and J 5 bases; bases outside gene matches: 10. CDR3 region: CASSVPGGGLTEAFF. CDR3 DNA: TGTGCCAGCAGTGTTCCGGGAGGGGGCTTAACTGAAGCTTTCTTT.

V usage is TRBV19 and J usage is TRBJ2-2, with 7 bases that match TRBD1. Germline CDR1 and CDR2: LNHDA and SQIVND (reference sequence). The CDR3 contains 16 residues. V lost 3 bases to trimming and J lost 4 bases; unmatched junction nucleotides: 8. CDR3 sequence: CASSMASTGSTGELFF. The CDR3, as DNA: TGTGCCAGTAGTATGGCCTCGACAGGGTCCACCGGGGAGCTGTTTTTT. The variable domain in full, with the rest retrieved from reference TRBV19 and TRBJ2-2, is DGGITQSPKYLFRKEGQNVTLSCEQNLNHDAMYWYRQDPGQGLRLIYYSQIVNDFQKGDIAEGYSVSREKKESFPLTVTSAQKNPTAFYLCASSMASTGSTGELFFGEGSRLTVL.

The rearrangement uses TRBV5-6 and TRBJ2-7; tentative D call: TRBD2 (6 bases). This CDR3 region has 14 residues. CDR1 and CDR2 (germline): SGHDT, YYEEEE. V shed 3 bases and J shed 3 bases, with 13 bases lying between them. The CDR3 DNA is TGTGCCAGCAGCTCCGGTGGGGGGTTCTACGAGCAGTACTTC. Its protein product is CASSSGGGFYEQYF.

By sample share, this clone is medium-sized. This chain joins TRBV11-2 and TRBJ1-2; 7 positions match TRBD1. This CDR3 has 14 residues. V shed 3 bases and J 4 bases; nucleotides not matched to a gene: 5. Per germline, CDR1 SGHAT and CDR2 FQNNGV. The CDR3 is CASSFGTDLYGYTF. Written as DNA, the CDR3 is TGTGCCAGCAGCTTTGGGACAGATCTCTATGGCTACACCTTC.

The chain's CDR3 is CASSQDGGYEAFF. CDR3 DNA sequence: TGTGCCAGCAGCCAGGATGGGGGCTATGAGGCTTTCTTT. V is TRBV6-1 and J is TRBJ1-1; D perhaps matches TRBD1 (6 bases). The CDR3 loop spans 13 amino acids. Germline V gene lookup returns CDR1 MNHNS and CDR2 SASEGT. V lost 6 bases, J lost 11 bases, and 19 bases lay in between.

The chain is built from TRBV28 and TRBJ2-1; D not certain. The CDR3 is 15 residues long. V shed 7 bases and J shed 5 bases, with 18 bases lying between them. CDR1 MDHEN and CDR2 SYDVKM come from the germline V gene. CDR3 nucleotide sequence: TGTGCCAGCACCCCGGCAGGCCGATTACACAATGAGCAGTTCTTC. Encoded protein: CASTPAGRLHNEQFF. Variable domain in full (rest from reference TRBV28 and TRBJ2-1): DVKVTQSSRYLVKRTGEKVFLECVQDMDHENMFWYRQDPGLGLRLIYFSYDVKMKEKGDIPEGYSVSREKKERFSLILESASTNQTSMYLCASTPAGRLHNEQFFGPGTRLTVL.

The V gene is TRBV5-1, the J gene TRBJ2-7; TRBD2 aligns across 9 bases. Germline V CDR1 and CDR2: SGHRS, YFSETQ. Unmatched junction bases numbered 7, after V lost 1 base and J lost 5 bases. This CDR3 region has 15 residues. DNA for the CDR3: TGCGCCAGCAGCTTGCAGCCTAGCGGGACCAACGAGCAGTACTTC. This codes for CASSLQPSGTNEQYF.

The V and J genes are TRBV6-1 and TRBJ1-1; D gene uncertain. The V end was cut by 0 bases, the J end by 3 bases, with 14 bases between. The CDR3 spans 16 residues. From germline, CDR1 is MNHNS and CDR2 SASEGT. The CDR3 coding sequence is TGTGCCAGCAGTGAAGCTGTCGCCAGGCAGTACACTGAAGCTTTCTTT. Protein product: CASSEAVARQYTEAFF.

This clone has just one count. The V call is TRBV4-1, the J call TRBJ2-7, with 12 bases matching TRBD2. V was pared by 3 bases and J by 2 bases, with 11 bases of the junction left unmatched. This CDR3 comprises 18 residues. From germline, CDR1 is MGHRA and CDR2 YSYEKL. The CDR3 loop is CASSHAGLAGQKAYEQYF. The CDR3 DNA is TGCGCCAGCAGCCACGCCGGACTAGCGGGACAGAAAGCCTACGAGCAGTACTTC.

A single count supports this clone. The rearrangement joins TRBV4-1 to TRBJ1-5; tentatively, D is TRBD1 (6 bases). This CDR3 comprises 16 residues. Germline V gene lookup returns CDR1 MGHRA and CDR2 YSYEKL. Trimming left V 0 bases short and J 0 bases short, with 9 bases between. CDR3 nucleotide sequence: TGCGCCAGCAGCCAAGAAGGGGGTCCTAGCAATCAGCCCCAGCATTTT. It codes for CASSQEGGPSNQPQHF.

V usage is TRBV19 and J usage is TRBJ2-2; tentative D call: TRBD1 (6 bases). Between the trimmed V and J ends, which lost 9 bases and 3 bases, there was a span of 14 bases. The germline gives CDR1 LNHDA, CDR2 SQIVND (reference sequence). The CDR3 loop spans 14 amino acids. For the CDR3, the DNA is TGTGCCAGCTCGCTTACAGGGCACACCGGGGAGCTGTTTTTT. Its translation: CASSLTGHTGELFF.

The chain links TRBV28 to TRBJ2-5; D is perhaps TRBD1 (7 bases). Germline CDR1 is MDHEN and CDR2 is SYDVKM. The ends were cut back, 8 bases at V and 5 bases at J, with 24 bases in the middle. The length of the CDR3 is 16 residues. This chain's CDR3 is CASSTQRVGGYETQYF. The CDR3 nucleotides read TGTGCCAGCTCCACCCAGCGGGTAGGGGGCTACGAGACCCAGTACTTC. The full variable domain, in which reference TRBV28 and TRBJ2-5 provide the parts outside the CDR3, is DVKVTQSSRYLVKRTGEKVFLECVQDMDHENMFWYRQDPGLGLRLIYFSYDVKMKEKGDIPEGYSVSREKKERFSLILESASTNQTSMYLCASSTQRVGGYETQYFGPGTRLLVL.

In its sample, this clone was seen a few times. The chain links TRBV7-6 to TRBJ2-1; 9 nucleotides match TRBD2. The CDR3 spans 17 residues. The V gene end was trimmed by 1 base and the J gene end by 10 bases; junction bases not matched to a gene: 14. Germline V lookup: CDR1 SGHVS, CDR2 FNYEAQ. CDR3 region: CASSLEGLAGVAGEQFF. CDR3 nucleotide sequence: TGTGCCAGCAGCTTAGAAGGCTTAGCGGGAGTAGCCGGGGAGCAGTTCTTC.

V is TRBV4-2 and J is TRBJ2-3; 8 nucleotides match TRBD2. CDR3 length: 16 residues. After removal of 0 bases from V and 7 bases from J, the junction contained 9 bases not matched to a gene. The V gene's germline CDR1 is LGHNA and CDR2 YNFKEQ. This CDR3 is CASSQEGGGRTNTQYF. The DNA of the CDR3 is TGTGCCAGCAGCCAAGAAGGTGGCGGGAGGACGAATACGCAGTATTTT.

CDR3 nucleotide sequence: TGTGCCAGCTCACCGGACAGGGTCGAGCAGTTCTTC. This gives the protein CASSPDRVEQFF. V and J are TRBV18 and TRBJ2-1, with TRBD1 identical over 8 bases. This CDR3 region has 12 residues. Trimming at V came to 3 bases and at J to 10 bases, leaving 2 bases not matched to a gene. CDR1 and CDR2 from the germline V gene are KGHSH and LQKENI.

The chain uses TRBV7-2 and TRBJ2-4; 8 bases map to TRBD1. The germline V gene encodes CDR1 SGHTA and CDR2 FQGNSA. The CDR3 extends over 17 amino acids. Unmatched junction bases numbered 13, after V lost 5 bases and J lost 4 bases. The CDR3 sequence: CASSETSRQGRKNIQYF. DNA for the CDR3: TGTGCCAGCAGCGAGACTTCGAGACAGGGGAGGAAAAACATTCAGTACTTC.

This chain joins TRBV9 and TRBJ2-2; 7 nucleotides line up with TRBD1. The V segment lost 3 bases and the J segment 5 bases; nucleotides outside the gene matches: 7. Germline loops: CDR1 SGDLS, CDR2 YYNGEE. The CDR3 consists of 15 residues. The CDR3 spells CASSAYRGSTGELFF. In DNA, the CDR3 is TGTGCCAGCAGCGCTTACAGGGGATCGACCGGGGAGCTGTTTTTT.

The count of this clone is one. This chain links TRBV10-2 with TRBJ1-1; 7 nucleotides line up with TRBD1. CDR3 length: 14 amino acids. Germline-derived CDR1 and CDR2 are WSHSY and SAAADI. V dropped 6 bases and J dropped 5; count of bases not matched to a gene: 9. CDR3 nucleotides: TGCGCCAGCAGCGGTGGACAGGAAGGGACTGAAGCTTTCTTT. Amino acid sequence: CASSGGQEGTEAFF.

The chain uses TRBV4-1 and TRBJ2-7; the D gene is possibly TRBD2 (7 bases). This CDR3 spans 18 amino acids. In germline, CDR1 is MGHRA, CDR2 YSYEKL. The V and J ends lost 4 bases and 7 bases respectively, with 29 bases between them. The CDR3, as DNA: TGCGCCAGCAGCCCTGGCATTTTAGGGGGAGGGCTTGGAGGGGAGCAGTACTTC. This encodes CASSPGILGGGLGGEQYF.